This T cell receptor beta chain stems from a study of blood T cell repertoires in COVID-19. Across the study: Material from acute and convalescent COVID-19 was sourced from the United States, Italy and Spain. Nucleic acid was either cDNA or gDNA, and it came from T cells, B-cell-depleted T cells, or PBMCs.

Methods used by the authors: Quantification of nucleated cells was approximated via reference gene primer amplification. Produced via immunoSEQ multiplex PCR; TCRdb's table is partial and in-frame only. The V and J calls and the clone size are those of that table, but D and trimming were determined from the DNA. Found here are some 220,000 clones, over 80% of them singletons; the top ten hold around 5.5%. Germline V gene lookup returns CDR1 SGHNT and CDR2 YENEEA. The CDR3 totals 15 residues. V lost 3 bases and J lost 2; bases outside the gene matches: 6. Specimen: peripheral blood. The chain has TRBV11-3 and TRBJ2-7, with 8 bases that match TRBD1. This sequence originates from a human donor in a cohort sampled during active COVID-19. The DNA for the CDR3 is TGTGCCAGCAGCTTCCGGACAGGGTTGGCCTACGAGCAGTACTTC. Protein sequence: CASSFRTGLAYEQYF.